What follows is one T cell receptor beta chain and its context. These data belong to a study of cytotoxic CD8 clonotypes in ibrutinib-treated CLL. Here immunoSEQ multiplex PCR was the method, and the copy in TCRdb shows in-frame clones only, minus some. Of 12,000 to 15,000 clones listed, roughly 50% are singletons. V dropped 4 bases and J dropped 2 bases, with 11 bases sitting between them. This CDR3 is 14 amino acids long. Germline lookup yields CDR1 SGDLS and CDR2 YYNGEE. The TCR originated in a human donor with chronic lymphocytic leukemia. The sequenced sample was PBMCs, obtained at a roughly 25-month disease-progression time point, from a patient treated with ibrutinib. This rearrangement joins TRBV9 to TRBJ2-3, with a weak D call TRBD2 (6 bases). This CDR3 is CASSLGTLTDTQYF. For the CDR3, the DNA is TGTGCCAGCAGCCTCGGGACTCTCACAGATACGCAGTATTTT. Looking up the rest from reference TRBV9 and TRBJ2-3 gives the full variable domain: DSGVTQTPKHLITATGQRVTLRCSPRSGDLSVYWYQQSLDQGLQFLIQYYNGEERAKGNILERFSAQQFPDLHSELNLSSLELGDSALYFCASSLGTLTDTQYFGPGTRLTVL.